This T cell receptor (beta chain) was sequenced during a study of blood T cells in healthy people across ages. General study results and limits: It was not known whether donors were CMV positive (a possible confounder of expanded clonotype changes).

The CDR3 has 18 residues. CDR1 is MGHRA and CDR2 is YSYEKL in the germline V gene. V dropped 1 base and J dropped 5; count of bases not matched to a gene: 5. Comments on this clonotype: Its specificity is not known.

A J-beta primer mix and a sample-barcoded 5' primer were used in a second PCR of about 7 to 12 cycles. TCRdb re-called the 5' RACE reads through MiXCR, storing one row per CDR3 protein. Among hundreds of thousands of distinct CDR3 sequences listed, roughly 32% were seen once. V is TRBV4-1 and J is TRBJ2-2, with 15 positions matching TRBD2. This clonotype was sampled from a woman of 80 years or more in good health. The specimen sequenced was blood. For the CDR3, the DNA is TGCGCCAGCAGCCAAGGGACTAGCGGGGGGGCTAATACCGGGGAGCTGTTTTTT. Translated, it gives CASSQGTSGGANTGELFF.